This record looks at one TCR beta chain sequence and its context. Antigen: not known. Germline CDR1 MNHNS, CDR2 SASEGT. This CDR3 comprises 14 residues. V was clipped by 0 bases and J by 5 bases, with 10 bases between them. Vbeta (60) and Jbeta (13) primers were used in the PCR. Repertoires were generated with immunoSEQ multiplex PCR, while TCRdb's copy carries only in-frame clones and drops some. In all, the sample yields some 130,000 clones. This sample was included in a study of cytomegalovirus exposure and HLA in healthy donors. Study results and limitations: A later analysis found that most CMV-associated TCR beta chains appeared HLA-restricted. Specificity for CMV antigens was confirmed in vitro for a few of the CMV-associated chains. Reports indicated that the classifier achieved high specificity and sensitivity in diagnosing cytomegalovirus status. Associated with HLA alleles at 0.05 false discovery rate in a later analysis were around 17,000 TCR beta sequences.

The sample taken for sequencing was PBMCs. The V call is TRBV6-1, the J call TRBJ1-2; maybe TRBD1 (6 bases). This clonotype was obtained from a woman aged 40 to 49 in good health and CMV-seropositive. As DNA, the CDR3 is TGTGCCAGCAGTGAAGCGCTACAGGGATATGGCTACACCTTC. This codes for CASSEALQGYGYTF.